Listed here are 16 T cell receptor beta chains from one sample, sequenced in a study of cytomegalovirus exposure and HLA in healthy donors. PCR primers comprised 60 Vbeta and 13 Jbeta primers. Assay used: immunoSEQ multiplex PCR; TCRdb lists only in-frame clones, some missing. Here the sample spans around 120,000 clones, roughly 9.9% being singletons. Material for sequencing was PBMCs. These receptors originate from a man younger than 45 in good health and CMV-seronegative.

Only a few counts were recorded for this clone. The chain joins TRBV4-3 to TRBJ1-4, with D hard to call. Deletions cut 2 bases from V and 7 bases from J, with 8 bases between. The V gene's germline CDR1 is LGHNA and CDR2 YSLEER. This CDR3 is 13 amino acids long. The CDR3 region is CASSQQVGEKLFF. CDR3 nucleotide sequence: TGCGCCAGCAGCCAACAGGTTGGTGAAAAACTGTTTTTT.

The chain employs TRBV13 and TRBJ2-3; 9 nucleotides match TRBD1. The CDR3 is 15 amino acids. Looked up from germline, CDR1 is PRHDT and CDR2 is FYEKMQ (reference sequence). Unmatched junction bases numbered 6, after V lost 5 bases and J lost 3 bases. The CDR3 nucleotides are TGTGCCAGCAGCCCCGGACAGGGGTTTACAGATACGCAGTATTTT. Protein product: CASSPGQGFTDTQYF.

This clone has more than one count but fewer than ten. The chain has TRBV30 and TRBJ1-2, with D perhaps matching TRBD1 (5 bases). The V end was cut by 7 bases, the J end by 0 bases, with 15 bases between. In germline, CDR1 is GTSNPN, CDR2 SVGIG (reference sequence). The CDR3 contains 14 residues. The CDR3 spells CALLEGLTNYGYTF. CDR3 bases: TGTGCCTTATTGGAGGGGTTAACTAACTATGGCTACACCTTC.

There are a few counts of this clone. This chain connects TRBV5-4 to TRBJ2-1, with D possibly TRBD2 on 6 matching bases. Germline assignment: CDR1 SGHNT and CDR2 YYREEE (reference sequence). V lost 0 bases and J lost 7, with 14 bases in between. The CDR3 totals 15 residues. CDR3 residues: CASSLVTGTGNEQFF. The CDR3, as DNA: TGTGCCAGCAGCTTGGTTACTGGGACTGGTAATGAGCAGTTCTTC.

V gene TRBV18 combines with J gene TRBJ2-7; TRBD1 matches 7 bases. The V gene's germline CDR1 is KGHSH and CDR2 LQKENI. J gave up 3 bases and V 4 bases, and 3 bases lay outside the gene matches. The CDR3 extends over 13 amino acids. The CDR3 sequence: CASSRDSLYEQYF. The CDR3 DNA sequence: TGTGCCAGCTCACGGGACAGTCTCTACGAGCAGTACTTC. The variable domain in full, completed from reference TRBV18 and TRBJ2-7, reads NAGVMQNPRHLVRRRGQEARLRCSPMKGHSHVYWYRQLPEEGLKFMVYLQKENIIDESGMPKERFSAEFPKEGPSILRIQQVVRGDSAAYFCASSRDSLYEQYFGPGTRLTVT.

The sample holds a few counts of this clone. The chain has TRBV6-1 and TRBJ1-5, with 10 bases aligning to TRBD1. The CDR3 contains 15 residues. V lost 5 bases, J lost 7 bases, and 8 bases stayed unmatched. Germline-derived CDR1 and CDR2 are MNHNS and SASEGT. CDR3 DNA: TGTGCCAGCAGTACGGGACAGGGGAAGTCCCAGCCCCAGCATTTT. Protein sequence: CASSTGQGKSQPQHF.

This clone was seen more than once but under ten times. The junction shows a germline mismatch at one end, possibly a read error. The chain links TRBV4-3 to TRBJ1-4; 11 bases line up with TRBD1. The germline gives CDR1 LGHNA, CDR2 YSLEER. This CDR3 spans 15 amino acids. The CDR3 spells CASSQNRDRGTIGVF. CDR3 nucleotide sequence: TGCGCCAGCAGCCAAAACCGGGACAGGGGGACTATTGGGGTTTTT.

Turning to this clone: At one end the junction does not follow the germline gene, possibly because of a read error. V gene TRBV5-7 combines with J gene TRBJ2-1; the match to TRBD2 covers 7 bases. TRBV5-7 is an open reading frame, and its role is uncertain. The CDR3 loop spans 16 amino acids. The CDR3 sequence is CASGLEGAGARHEQFF. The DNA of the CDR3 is TGTGCCAGCGGCTTGGAGGGTGCGGGAGCCCGACATGAGCAGTTCTTC.

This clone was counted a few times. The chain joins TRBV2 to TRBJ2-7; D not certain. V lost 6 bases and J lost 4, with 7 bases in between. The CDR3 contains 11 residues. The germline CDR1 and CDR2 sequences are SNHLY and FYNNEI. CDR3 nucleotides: TGTGCCAGCAGAGAACTATACGAGCAGTACTTC. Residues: CASRELYEQYF.

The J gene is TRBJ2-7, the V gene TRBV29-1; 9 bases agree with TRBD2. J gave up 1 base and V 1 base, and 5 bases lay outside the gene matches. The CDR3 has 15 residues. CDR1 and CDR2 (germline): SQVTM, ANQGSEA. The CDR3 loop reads CSVEGGSGRSYEQYF. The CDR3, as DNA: TGCAGCGTTGAAGGGGGTAGCGGGAGATCCTACGAGCAGTACTTC.

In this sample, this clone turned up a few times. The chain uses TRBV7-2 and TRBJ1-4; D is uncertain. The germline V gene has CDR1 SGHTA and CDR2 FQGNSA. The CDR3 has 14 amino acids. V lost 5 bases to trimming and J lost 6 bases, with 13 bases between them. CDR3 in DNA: TGTGCCAGCAGCCCGGCCGGAGACTATGAAAAACTGTTTTTT. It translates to CASSPAGDYEKLFF. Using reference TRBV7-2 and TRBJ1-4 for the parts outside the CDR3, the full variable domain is GAGVSQSPSNKVTEKGKDVELRCDPISGHTALYWYRQSLGQGLEFLIYFQGNSAPDKSGLPSDRFSAERTGGSVSTLTIQRTQQEDSAVYLCASSPAGDYEKLFFGSGTQLSVL.

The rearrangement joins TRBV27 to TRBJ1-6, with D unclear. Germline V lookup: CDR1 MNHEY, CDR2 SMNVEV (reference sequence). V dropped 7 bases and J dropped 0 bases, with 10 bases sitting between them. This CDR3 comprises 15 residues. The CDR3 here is CASTSLGSYNSPLHF. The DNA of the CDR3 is TGTGCCAGCACCTCACTAGGCTCCTATAATTCACCCCTCCACTTT.

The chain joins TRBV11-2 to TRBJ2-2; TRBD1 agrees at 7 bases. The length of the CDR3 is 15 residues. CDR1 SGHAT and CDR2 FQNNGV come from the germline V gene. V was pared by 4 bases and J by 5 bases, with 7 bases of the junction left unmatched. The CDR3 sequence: CASSSRQGHTGELFF. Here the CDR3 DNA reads TGTGCCAGCAGCTCACGACAGGGCCATACCGGGGAGCTGTTTTTT.

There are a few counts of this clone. The CDR3 reads CASGSTSGGSSYNEQFF. CDR3 in DNA: TGTGCTAGTGGTTCGACTAGCGGGGGAAGCTCCTACAATGAGCAGTTCTTC. V and J are TRBV12-5 and TRBJ2-1, with TRBD2 matching 12 bases. The germline V gene has CDR1 LGHNT and CDR2 FRNRAP. V shed 4 bases and J 0 bases; nucleotides not matched to a gene: 4. CDR3 size: 17 residues.

The CDR3 region has the DNA TGTGCCTGGAGCCCGATCGGACAGGGCCCCTACGAGCAGTACTTC. Translating it yields CAWSPIGQGPYEQYF. This chain joins TRBV30 and TRBJ2-5; TRBD1 matches at 8 bases. The better agreement between TRBJ2-7 and the DNA end casts doubt on the J call. Germline V gene lookup returns CDR1 GTSNPN and CDR2 SVGIG (reference sequence). This CDR3 spans 15 amino acids.

The CDR3 here is CASGTAGGWNSPLHF. The DNA of the CDR3 is TGTGCTAGTGGTACAGCAGGGGGCTGGAATTCACCCCTCCACTTT. This chain links TRBV12-5 with TRBJ1-6; 8 bases fit TRBD1. Germline loops: CDR1 LGHNT, CDR2 FRNRAP. V dropped 5 bases and J dropped 7; count of bases not matched to a gene: 7. The CDR3 consists of 15 residues. The complete variable domain, with remaining parts taken from reference TRBV12-5 and TRBJ1-6, reads DARVTQTPRHKVTEMGQEVTMRCQPILGHNTVFWYRQTMMQGLELLAYFRNRAPLDDSGMPKDRFSAEMPDATLATLKIQPSEPRDSAVYFCASGTAGGWNSPLHFGNGTRLTVT.